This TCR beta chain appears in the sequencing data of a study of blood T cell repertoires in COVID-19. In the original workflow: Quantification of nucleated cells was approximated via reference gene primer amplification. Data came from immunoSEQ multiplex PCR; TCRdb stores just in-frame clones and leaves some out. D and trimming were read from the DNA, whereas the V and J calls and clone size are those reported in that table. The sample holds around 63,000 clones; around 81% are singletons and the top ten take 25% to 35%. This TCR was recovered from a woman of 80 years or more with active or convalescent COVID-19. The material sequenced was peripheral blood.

The CDR3 nucleotides are TGTGCCAGCGGGATGGGGGGAATAGACTACGAGCAGTACTTC. This codes for CASGMGGIDYEQYF. This chain links TRBV7-8 with TRBJ2-7; TRBD2 is a possible D gene (6 bases). The CDR3 has 14 residues. The V and J ends lost 8 bases and 3 bases respectively, with 17 bases between them. Germline CDR1 is SGHVS and CDR2 is FQNEAQ.